The present TCR beta chain was sequenced within a study of OX40 agonist ivuxolimab in advanced cancers. Germline lookup yields CDR1 LGHNA and CDR2 YSLEER. The CDR3 covers 15 residues. Trimming removed 4 bases from V and 1 base from J, with 11 bases in between. Sequenced by immunoSEQ multiplex PCR; TCRdb stores in-frame clones only, minus some. The profile shows about 3,400 clones, around three quarters of them singletons. The material was CD4+ or CD8+ T cells sorted from blood, obtained in a trial of the OX40 agonist ivuxolimab. The sequence came from an adult with an advanced solid tumor such as melanoma, head and neck, liver or kidney cancer. This chain links TRBV4-3 with TRBJ2-1; tentatively, D is TRBD2 (6 bases). Here the CDR3 reads CASSPLEGSYNEQFF. The CDR3 bases are TGCGCCAGCAGCCCTTTGGAGGGGTCCTACAATGAGCAGTTCTTC.